This T cell receptor beta chain was found in a study of blood T cell repertoires in COVID-19. The CDR3 contains 16 residues. V was pared by 4 bases and J by 6 bases, with 17 bases between. CDR1 and CDR2 from the germline V gene are SGHRS and YFSETQ. How the authors handled the data: Reference gene primers were amplified, and this amplification served to estimate nucleated cell counts. Measured with immunoSEQ multiplex PCR; TCRdb has only the in-frame clones, and not every one. The V and J calls and clone size come from that table; D and trimming were worked out from the DNA. Of 250,000 or so clones in the sample, 90% were seen once.

This sequence joins TRBV5-1 and TRBJ1-6, with D tentatively TRBD1 (6 bases). This TCR derives from a woman aged 55 to 70 with COVID-19, enrolled during active disease. The specimen sequenced was peripheral blood. CDR3 nucleotides: TGCGCCAGCAGCCCGGGGGGGGCGAGAGCTAATTCACCCCTCCACTTT. Residues: CASSPGGARANSPLHF.